These 19 T cell receptor beta chains came from one sample sequenced in a study of T cells in Graves' hyperthyroidism and ophthalmopathy. The source material, RNA transcripts, was used to amplify TCR beta CDR3 regions. During a first-round RT-PCR of the TCR CDR3, the HTBI primer set was used. TCRdb reprocessed the multiplex PCR reads with MiXCR, giving one entry per CDR3 protein. The repertoire holds roughly 130,000 distinct CDR3 sequences, with around 20% as singletons. Sequencing used blood. The source of these receptors is a woman in her forties or fifties with Graves' hyperthyroidism that later progressed to Graves' ophthalmopathy.

Regarding this clonotype: A much bigger clone sits one base away, suggesting this may be a read error. This rearrangement joins TRBV28 to TRBJ1-3; D is possibly TRBD1 (5 bases). Trimming took off 6 bases at V and 2 bases at J, with 14 bases between the two ends. CDR3 size: 15 residues. Per germline, CDR1 MDHEN and CDR2 SYDVKM. The CDR3 here is CASRAGSTAGNTIYF. CDR3 nucleotide sequence: TGTGCCAGCAGGGCAGGGAGCACCGCTGGAAACACCATATATTTT.

The V call is TRBV28, the J call TRBJ2-7; D gene ambiguous. The CDR3 has 13 residues. Germline V gene data show CDR1 as MDHEN and CDR2 as SYDVKM. Trimming removed 0 bases at V and 7 bases at J, with 10 bases between. The DNA for the CDR3 is TGTGCCAGCAGTTTATGGGGTACGGAAGAGCAGTACTTC. Its protein is CASSLWGTEEQYF.

This clonotype has only a few counts. This chain uses TRBV14 with TRBJ2-4, with TRBD2 as a possible D gene (5 bases). Per germline, CDR1 SGHDN and CDR2 FVKESK. The CDR3 contains 16 residues. Trimming shortened V by 2 bases and J by 4 bases, and 15 bases separated the two germline ends. CDR3 coding DNA: TGTGCCAGCAGCCAAAGCGGACCCATCTCGAAAAACATTCAGTACTTC. As protein: CASSQSGPISKNIQYF.

This clonotype was counted ten times or more. The chain carries TRBV28 and TRBJ1-5; no clear D gene. Trimming left V 6 bases short and J 11 bases short, with 11 bases between. The germline V gene has CDR1 MDHEN and CDR2 SYDVKM. CDR3 length: 11 residues. CDR3 bases: TGTGCCAGCAGGTCCCACATGACCCAGCATTTT. It translates to CASRSHMTQHF.

This clonotype has at least ten counts. The genes are TRBV20-1 and TRBJ1-6; D ambiguous. The CDR3 has 14 residues. Deletions cut 2 bases from V and 7 bases from J, with 12 bases between. Germline V gene lookup returns CDR1 DFQATT and CDR2 SNEGSKA (reference sequence). The CDR3 loop is CSARLGFGNSPLHF. The DNA for the CDR3 is TGCAGTGCTAGACTGGGGTTTGGGAATTCACCCCTCCACTTT.

This clonotype was observed at least ten times. The CDR3 DNA sequence: TGTGCCAGCAGCTTAGTATTTGAGGAGACCCAGTACTTC. Encoded protein: CASSLVFEETQYF. V is TRBV11-2 and J is TRBJ2-5; D is unresolved. Germline CDR1 and CDR2: SGHAT and FQNNGV. The CDR3 covers 13 residues. V shed 1 base and J shed 5 bases, with 8 bases lying between them.

Only a few counts were recorded for this clonotype. This rearrangement joins TRBV5-1 to TRBJ2-5; D perhaps matches TRBD1 (6 bases). The CDR3 length is 14 residues. From germline, CDR1 is SGHRS and CDR2 YFSETQ. V dropped 0 bases and J dropped 5 bases, with 11 bases sitting between them. CDR3 sequence (DNA): TGCGCCAGCAGCTTGGATTGGGGGCGTGAGACCCAGTACTTC. This gives the protein CASSLDWGRETQYF. Full variable domain (remainder filled in from reference TRBV5-1 and TRBJ2-5): KAGVTQTPRYLIKTRGQQVTLSCSPISGHRSVSWYQQTPGQGLQFLFEYFSETQRNKGNFPGRFSGRQFSNSRSEMNVSTLELGDSALYLCASSLDWGRETQYFGPGTRLLVL.

The chain links TRBV6-1 to TRBJ2-5, with D tentatively TRBD1 or TRBD2 (5 bases each). The CDR3 is 16 amino acids. Trimming took 5 bases from V and 8 from J, leaving 24 bases between them. The V gene's germline CDR1 is MNHNS and CDR2 SASEGT. The CDR3 region is CASSQGRLKMLETQYF. CDR3 DNA: TGTGCCAGCAGTCAGGGACGATTAAAAATGTTGGAAACCCAGTACTTC.

The table lists this clonotype with many counts. This chain links TRBV3-1 with TRBJ1-5, with 7 bases fitting TRBD1. Looked up from germline, CDR1 is LGHDT and CDR2 is YNNKEL (reference sequence). There are 16 residues in the CDR3. Germline trimming cut 0 bases from V and 6 bases from J; bases unmatched to any gene: 8. CDR3 in amino acids: CASSQDLRTGSQPQHF. CDR3 DNA sequence: TGTGCCAGCAGCCAAGACCTGAGGACAGGAAGTCAGCCCCAGCATTTT.

This chain links TRBV6-1 with TRBJ2-1, with 8 bases that match TRBD1. V shed 1 base and J 4 bases; nucleotides not matched to a gene: 6. CDR1 is MNHNS, CDR2 SASEGT, per germline. This CDR3 is built from 16 residues. The CDR3 nucleotides read TGTGCCAGCAGTGAAGGGGCAGGGGGCTCGTACAATGAGCAGTTCTTC. Encoded protein: CASSEGAGGSYNEQFF.

In regard to this clonotype: The junction and the germline gene differ at one end; a read error may be behind it. The chain links TRBV12-3 or TRBV12-4 to TRBJ1-1; TRBD1 aligns across 9 bases. This CDR3 has 13 amino acids. The CDR3 DNA reads TGTGCCAGCACTTTACAGGGGGCTACTGAAGCTTTCTTT. Protein sequence: CASTLQGATEAFF.

In this sample, this clonotype turned up many times. V usage is TRBV7-9 and J usage is TRBJ1-5, with D maybe TRBD1 (6 bases). Germline loops: CDR1 SEHNR, CDR2 FQNEAQ (reference sequence). This CDR3 is 14 amino acids long. The V and J ends lost 2 bases and 6 bases respectively, with 11 bases between them. CDR3 DNA sequence: TGTGCCAGCAGCTTAATGGGGGCTAGTCAGCCCCAGCATTTT. Amino acids: CASSLMGASQPQHF.

This clonotype was counted many times. The chain carries TRBV7-3 and TRBJ1-2; 9 positions match TRBD1. Germline trimming cut 4 bases from V and 7 bases from J; bases unmatched to any gene: 10. The CDR3 spans 15 residues. Germline CDR1 reads SGHTA; CDR2 reads FQGTGA. In nucleotides, the CDR3 is TGTGCCAGCAGCTCCGGAGGGACAGGGTGGGGTGGCTACACCTTC. Its protein is CASSSGGTGWGGYTF.

The chain is built from TRBV5-4 and TRBJ2-3; TRBD2 matches 10 bases. In germline, CDR1 is SGHNT, CDR2 YYREEE (reference sequence). J was trimmed by 6 bases and V by 5 bases; bases with no gene match: 9. The CDR3 has 15 residues. The CDR3 loop is CASRPGLASRDTQYF. For the CDR3, the DNA is TGTGCCAGCAGACCGGGACTAGCGTCGCGGGATACGCAGTATTTT.

The V and J genes are TRBV11-2 and TRBJ2-1, with D perhaps matching TRBD1 (6 bases). Germline V CDR1 and CDR2: SGHAT, FQNNGV. CDR3 length equals 15 residues. The V end lost 1 base, the J end lost 5 bases, and 12 bases lay between the germline ends. Written as DNA, the CDR3 is TGTGCCAGCAGCTTAGCCAGGGGCCGGAACAATGAGCAGTTCTTC. It encodes CASSLARGRNNEQFF.

This chain uses TRBV19 with TRBJ2-2; D tentatively reads TRBD1 or TRBD2 (5 bases each). CDR1 and CDR2 (germline): LNHDA, SQIVND (reference sequence). Deletions cut 7 bases from V and 6 bases from J, with 12 bases between. CDR3 length: 13 residues. In DNA, the CDR3 is TGTGCCAGTATGGGACCACGCCCCGGGGAGCTGTTTTTT. Encoded protein: CASMGPRPGELFF.

In this sample, this clonotype turned up many times. This chain joins TRBV28 and TRBJ1-1; TRBD1 agrees at 7 bases. The CDR3 consists of 15 residues. V shed 3 bases, J shed 2 bases, and the junction held 6 bases outside the gene matches. Germline V CDR1 and CDR2: MDHEN, SYDVKM. The CDR3 region has the DNA TGTGCCAGCAGTTTGGGAGGGACAGCTAACACTGAAGCTTTCTTT. Translating gives CASSLGGTANTEAFF.

On this clonotype: Being one base from a much bigger clone, this may be a read error. Because it lacks the conserved phenylalanine or tryptophan at the end, this CDR3 is likely a read error. The chain couples TRBV28 to TRBJ1-2; a possible D gene is TRBD1 (5 bases). Germline lookup yields CDR1 MDHEN and CDR2 SYDVKM. The CDR3 is 15 residues long. V lost 6 bases, J lost 4 bases, and 18 bases lay in between. CDR3 sequence (DNA): TGTGCCAGCAGCGAGACAGAACCAAGTAGCTATGGCTACACCCTC. Its translation is CASSETEPSSYGYTL.

In this sample, this clonotype turned up many times. The chain couples TRBV12-3 or TRBV12-4 to TRBJ2-2; TRBD1 might be the D (6 bases). The V end lost 1 base, the J end lost 5 bases, and 11 bases lay between the germline ends. The CDR3 has 15 residues. CDR3 protein: CASSLGTGSTGELFF. CDR3 coding DNA: TGTGCCAGCAGTTTAGGCACAGGGAGTACCGGGGAGCTGTTTTTT.